This T cell receptor (beta chain) was identified in a study of blood T cell repertoires in COVID-19. CDR3 size: 15 residues. V lost 1 base and J lost 1; bases outside the gene matches: 3. CDR1 SGHTA and CDR2 FQGNSA come from the germline V gene. In the original analysis: Reference gene primer amplification yielded estimated nucleated cell counts. Only in-frame clones appear in the TCRdb table, and some are missing; sequencing was by immunoSEQ multiplex PCR. The V and J calls and the clone size are those of that table, but D and trimming were determined from the DNA. The sample lists 110,000 or so clones, around 81% occurring once.

Sample: peripheral blood. The source of this sequence is a human donor in a cohort sampled during active or convalescent COVID-19. The chain has TRBV7-2 and TRBJ2-5; 7 bases match TRBD1. The CDR3, as DNA: TGTGCCAGCAGCTTAGAGAACAGGGGCCAAGAGACCCAGTACTTC. This encodes CASSLENRGQETQYF.